This T cell receptor beta chain was identified during a study of T cells after yellow fever vaccination. Production of TCR cDNA was by 5'RACE template switching, which also added a universal primer site and UMIs. A single record per CDR3 protein comes from TCRdb applying MiXCR to the 5' RACE reads. The sample carries 450,000 to 600,000 distinct CDR3 sequences, less than 20% recorded once. Germline-derived CDR1 and CDR2 are SGHRS and YFSETQ. This CDR3 comprises 15 residues. Trimming stripped 0 bases from V and 2 bases from J, with 8 bases between. This clonotype has just a few counts. Its antigen is undetermined. Study results and caveats: Any FACS-sorted repertoire could hold abundant clonotypes that contaminate it from the bulk population.

This clonotype originated in a man between 18 and 35 years old who received the YFV17D yellow fever vaccine. The chain uses TRBV5-1 and TRBJ2-2, with D perhaps TRBD1 (5 bases). The specimen was PBMCs, collected about 5 days after the first yellow fever vaccination. CDR3: CASSLATANTGELFF. In DNA form, the CDR3 reads TGCGCCAGCAGCTTGGCGACAGCCAACACCGGGGAGCTGTTTTTT. Supplemented by reference TRBV5-1 and TRBJ2-2, the full variable domain reads KAGVTQTPRYLIKTRGQQVTLSCSPISGHRSVSWYQQTPGQGLQFLFEYFSETQRNKGNFPGRFSGRQFSNSRSEMNVSTLELGDSALYLCASSLATANTGELFFGEGSRLTVL.